The present T cell receptor beta chain was sequenced within a study of blood T cells in healthy people across ages. A J-beta primer mix and a sample-barcoded 5' primer were used in a second PCR of roughly 7 to 12 cycles. TCRdb reprocessed the 5' RACE reads via MiXCR and lists one record per CDR3 protein. The sample holds over 300,000 distinct CDR3 sequences; roughly half are singletons and the top ten take under 60%. Findings and caveats of the study: A greater number of naive CD4+ cells and higher diversity distinguished long-lived donors from aged donors.

Turning to this clonotype: What it recognizes is unknown.

Trimming removed 6 bases at V and 0 bases at J, with 18 bases between. There are 16 residues in the CDR3. Germline loops: CDR1 MNHNS, CDR2 SASEGT. The TCR comes from a man in his sixties in good health. The V call is TRBV6-1, the J call TRBJ2-7; D may be TRBD2 (6 bases). Sequenced material: blood. The CDR3 DNA is TGTGCCAGCAGCCGAAGCGGGCATGCCCTCTCCTACGAGCAGTACTTC. Residues: CASSRSGHALSYEQYF.